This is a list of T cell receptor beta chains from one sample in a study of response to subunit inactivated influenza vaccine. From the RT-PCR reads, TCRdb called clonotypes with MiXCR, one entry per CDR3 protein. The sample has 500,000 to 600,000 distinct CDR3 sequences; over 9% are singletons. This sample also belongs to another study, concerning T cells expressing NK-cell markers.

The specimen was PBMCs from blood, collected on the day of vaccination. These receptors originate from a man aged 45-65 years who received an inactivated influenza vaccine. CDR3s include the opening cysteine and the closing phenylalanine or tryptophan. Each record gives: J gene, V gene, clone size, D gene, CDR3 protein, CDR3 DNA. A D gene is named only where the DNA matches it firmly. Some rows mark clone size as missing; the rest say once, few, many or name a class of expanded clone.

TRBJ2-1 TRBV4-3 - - CASSQDRPTFYNEQFF TGCGCCAGCAGCCAAGATCGGCCCACATTCTACAATGAGCAGTTCTTC
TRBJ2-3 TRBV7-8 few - CASSLGGGLSDTQYF TGTGCCAGCAGCTTAGGCGGGGGCTTATCAGATACGCAGTATTTT
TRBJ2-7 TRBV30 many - CAWSRGSSYEQYF TGTGCCTGGAGCCGGGGGAGTTCCTACGAGCAGTACTTC
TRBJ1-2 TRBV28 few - CASSSLVYGYTF TGTGCCAGCAGTTCTCTAGTCTATGGCTACACCTTC
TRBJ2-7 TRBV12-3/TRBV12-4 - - CASSPTAGFYEQYF TGTGCCAGCAGCCCCACCGCGGGCTTCTACGAGCAGTACTTC
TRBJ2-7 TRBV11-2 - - CASSPFEEQYF TGTGCCAGCAGCCCCTTCGAGGAGCAGTACTTC
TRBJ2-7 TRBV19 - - CASSIQGSSYEQYF TGTGCCAGTAGTATACAGGGGAGCAGCTACGAGCAGTACTTC
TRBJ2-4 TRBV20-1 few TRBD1 CSATGGDLSFEYF TGCAGTGCTACAGGGGGCGATTTAAGTTTTGAGTACTTC
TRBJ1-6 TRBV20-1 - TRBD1 CSARDPSGQDNSPLHF TGCAGTGCTAGAGATCCGTCGGGACAGGATAATTCACCCCTCCACTTT
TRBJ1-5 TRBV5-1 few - CASSFRPNQPQHF TGCGCCAGCAGCTTTAGACCCAATCAGCCCCAGCATTTT
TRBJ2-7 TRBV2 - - CASMPVVRTSSYEQYF TGTGCCAGCATGCCAGTCGTTCGGACATCGTCCTACGAGCAGTACTTC
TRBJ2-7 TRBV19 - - CASSMGLGVSYEQYF TGTGCCAGTAGTATGGGGTTGGGGGTCTCCTACGAGCAGTACTTC
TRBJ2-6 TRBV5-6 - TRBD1 CASSLAGQGSAGANVLTF TGTGCCAGCAGCTTGGCTGGACAGGGCTCGGCTGGGGCCAACGTCCTGACTTTC
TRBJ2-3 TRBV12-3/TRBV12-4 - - CASSLRTTDTQYF TGTGCCAGCAGTTTGAGGACCACAGATACGCAGTATTTT
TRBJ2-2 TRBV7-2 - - CASSFLSGLNTGELFF TGTGCCAGCAGCTTCCTGTCCGGGTTAAACACCGGGGAGCTGTTTTTT
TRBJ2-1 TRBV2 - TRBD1 CASRRQGSEQFF TGTGCCAGCAGGAGACAGGGAAGTGAGCAGTTCTTC
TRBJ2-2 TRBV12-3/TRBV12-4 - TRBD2 CASSLQASGGTNTGELFF TGTGCCAGCAGTTTACAGGCTAGCGGGGGGACGAACACCGGGGAGCTGTTTTTT
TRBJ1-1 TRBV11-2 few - CASSLNLNKRGDAFF TGTGCCAGCAGCCTAAATCTAAATAAACGGGGAGACGCTTTCTTT
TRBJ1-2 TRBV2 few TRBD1 CASSEAAGGRYGYTF TGTGCCAGCAGTGAAGCGGCAGGGGGCCGGTATGGCTACACCTTC
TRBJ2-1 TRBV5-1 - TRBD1 CASSFRQGFYNEQFF TGCGCCAGCAGTTTCAGACAGGGGTTTTACAATGAGCAGTTCTTC
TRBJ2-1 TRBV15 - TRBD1 CATSRAGTGYGEQFF TGTGCCACCAGCAGAGCCGGGACAGGGTACGGTGAGCAGTTCTTC
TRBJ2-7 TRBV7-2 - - CASSSRSALQRGEQYF TGTGCCAGCAGTTCTCGTTCGGCCCTACAACGAGGCGAGCAGTACTTC
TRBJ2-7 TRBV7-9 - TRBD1 CASSTGTEKTYEQYF TGTGCCAGCAGCACCGGGACAGAGAAAACATACGAGCAGTACTTC
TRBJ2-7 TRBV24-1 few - CATGVSGTPISYEQYF TGTGCCACCGGGGTATCCGGGACACCTATATCCTACGAGCAGTACTTC
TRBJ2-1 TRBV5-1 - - CASSLDRDRGEQFF TGCGCCAGCAGCTTGGACAGGGATCGTGGTGAGCAGTTCTTC
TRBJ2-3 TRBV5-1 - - CASSLASFGTEPDTQYF TGCGCCAGCAGCTTGGCCTCGTTCGGGACGGAGCCAGATACGCAGTATTTT
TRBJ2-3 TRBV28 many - CASSLFFGRHTQYF TGTGCCAGCAGTTTATTCTTCGGGCGACATACGCAGTATTTT
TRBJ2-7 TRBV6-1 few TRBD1 CASSTGTGASYEQYF TGTGCCAGCAGTACCGGGACAGGGGCTTCCTACGAGCAGTACTTC
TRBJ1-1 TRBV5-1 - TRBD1 CASSLTDRGSEAFF TGCGCCAGCAGCTTGACGGACAGGGGCTCTGAAGCTTTCTTT
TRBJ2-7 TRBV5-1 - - CASSWGPGKSYEQYF TGCGCCAGCAGCTGGGGACCCGGAAAATCCTACGAGCAGTACTTC
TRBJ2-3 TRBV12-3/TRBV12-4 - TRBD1 CASSSRDRDPSTDTQYF TGTGCCAGCAGCTCCCGGGACAGAGACCCTAGCACAGATACGCAGTATTTT
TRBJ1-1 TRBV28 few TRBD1 CASSFPTGTMNTEAFF TGTGCCAGCAGTTTCCCGACAGGGACCATGAACACTGAAGCTTTCTTT
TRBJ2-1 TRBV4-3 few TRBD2 CASSHDHSGRARNEQFF TGCGCCAGCAGCCATGACCACAGCGGGAGGGCCAGGAATGAGCAGTTCTTC
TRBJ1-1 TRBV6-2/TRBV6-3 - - CASSYVSPGTEAFF TGTGCCAGCAGTTACGTAAGTCCGGGCACTGAAGCTTTCTTT
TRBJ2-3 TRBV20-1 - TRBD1 CSARAPGQGPILRTDTQYF TGCAGTGCTAGAGCACCGGGACAGGGCCCGATACTCCGCACAGATACGCAGTATTTT
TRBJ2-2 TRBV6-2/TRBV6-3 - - CASSFPGIGELFF TGTGCCAGCAGTTTCCCGGGGATCGGGGAGCTGTTTTTT
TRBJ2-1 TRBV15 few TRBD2 CAVSSGRAVSSYNEQFF TGTGCCGTTTCTAGCGGGAGGGCCGTCTCCTCCTACAATGAGCAGTTCTTC
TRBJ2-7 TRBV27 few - CASSYGKRSEQYF TGTGCCAGCAGTTACGGAAAGCGGTCCGAGCAGTACTTC
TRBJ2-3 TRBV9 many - CASSVVGADTQYF TGTGCCAGCAGCGTAGTCGGCGCAGATACGCAGTATTTT
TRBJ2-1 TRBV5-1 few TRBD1 CASSLGDSLYNEQFF TGCGCCAGCAGCCTTGGGGACAGCCTCTACAATGAGCAGTTCTTC
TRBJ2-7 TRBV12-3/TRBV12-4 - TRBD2 CASSPQASGTYEQYF TGTGCCAGCAGCCCACAGGCTAGCGGTACCTACGAGCAGTACTTC
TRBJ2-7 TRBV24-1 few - CATSDTGGSYEQYF TGTGCCACCAGTGATACTGGGGGGTCCTACGAGCAGTACTTC
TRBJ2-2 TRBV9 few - CASSVVTDTGELFF TGTGCCAGCAGCGTAGTTACAGACACCGGGGAGCTGTTTTTT
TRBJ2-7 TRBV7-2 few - CASSLSPGLVSQQYF TGTGCCAGCAGCTTGTCGCCGGGACTCGTTTCCCAGCAGTACTTC
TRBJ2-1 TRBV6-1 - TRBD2 CASSRTRTVLYNEQFF TGTGCCAGCAGCAGGACTAGAACAGTTTTATACAATGAGCAGTTCTTC
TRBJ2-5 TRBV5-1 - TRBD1 CASSGYRGEETQYF TGCGCCAGCAGCGGATACAGGGGGGAAGAGACCCAGTACTTC
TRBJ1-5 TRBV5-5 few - CASSRFGWANQPQHF TGTGCCAGCAGCCGATTCGGCTGGGCTAATCAGCCCCAGCATTTT
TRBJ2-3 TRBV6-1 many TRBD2 CASSRLRGDTDTQYF TGTGCCAGCAGTCGTCTGCGGGGGGACACAGATACGCAGTATTTT
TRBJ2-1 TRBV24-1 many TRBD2 CATSDFTSGNYREQQFF TGTGCCACCAGTGACTTCACTAGCGGGAATTACCGGGAGCAGCAGTTCTTC